What follows are 26 T cell receptor beta chains derived from one specimen sequenced in a study of blood T cell repertoires in COVID-19. Assay: immunoSEQ multiplex PCR; the TCRdb copy retains only in-frame clones and omits some. Here the sample spans fewer than 30,000 clones, 80% to 90% being singletons. The specimen was peripheral blood. Receptors originate from a woman aged 80 or older with COVID-19, enrolled during active disease.

This clone showed up just a few times. CDR3: CASSFGGSGGNTIYF. Written as DNA, the CDR3 is TGTGCCAGCAGCTTCGGGGGGTCGGGAGGAAACACCATATATTTT. The rearrangement links TRBV7-9 to TRBJ1-3; maybe TRBD1 (5 bases). The V and J ends lost 3 bases and 4 bases respectively, with 13 bases between them. The CDR3 has 15 residues. Germline V gene data show CDR1 as SEHNR and CDR2 as FQNEAQ (reference sequence).

This clone occurred a few times. This sequence joins TRBV5-4 and TRBJ1-2; 7 bases align to TRBD1. CDR1 and CDR2 (germline): SGHNT, YYREEE (reference sequence). The junction had 7 bases not matched to a gene; V was cut back by 4 bases and J by 7 bases. The CDR3 runs to 13 residues. The CDR3 sequence is CASSLGQVLGYTF. The CDR3, as DNA: TGTGCCAGCAGCCTCGGACAGGTTCTTGGCTACACCTTC. The entire variable domain, with the rest obtained from reference TRBV5-4 and TRBJ1-2, is as follows: ETGVTQSPTHLIKTRGQQVTLRCSSQSGHNTVSWYQQALGQGPQFIFQYYREEENGRGNFPPRFSGLQFPNYSSELNVNALELDDSALYLCASSLGQVLGYTFGSGTRLTVV.

V and J are TRBV7-2 and TRBJ2-5; D possibly corresponds to TRBD2 (7 bases). From germline, CDR1 is SGHTA and CDR2 FQGNSA. Trimming cost V 0 bases and J 4 bases, with 27 bases left between them. The CDR3 totals 20 residues. For the CDR3, the DNA is TGTGCCAGCAGCTTAGCGCTTGGGGCGGGGGCCTGGGGGATACTAGAGACCCAGTACTTC. Translating gives CASSLALGAGAWGILETQYF.

The rearrangement joins TRBV19 to TRBJ1-2, with 7 nucleotides matching TRBD1. This CDR3 contains 14 residues. Germline V gene sequence: CDR1 LNHDA, CDR2 SQIVND (reference sequence). Unmatched junction bases numbered 5, after V lost 5 bases and J lost 2 bases. CDR3: CASSRQGNNYGYTF. The CDR3 DNA reads TGTGCCAGTAGTCGACAGGGAAACAACTATGGCTACACCTTC.

The V and J genes are TRBV12-3 or TRBV12-4 and TRBJ1-2; D possibly corresponds to TRBD1 (5 bases). There are 13 residues in the CDR3. V was clipped by 2 bases and J by 8 bases, with 12 bases between them. The chain's CDR3 is CASSLRSTVGYTF. The CDR3 DNA reads TGTGCCAGCAGTTTACGGTCGACAGTAGGCTACACCTTC.

The gene calls are TRBV7-8 and TRBJ2-1; 14 bases agree with TRBD2. The CDR3 consists of 18 residues. CDR1 and CDR2 (germline): SGHVS, FQNEAQ. The junction had 13 bases not matched to a gene; V was cut back by 5 bases and J by 7 bases. The CDR3 protein is CASSPGLTSGGAGNEQFF. CDR3 nucleotide sequence: TGTGCCAGCAGCCCCGGGTTGACTAGCGGGGGGGCCGGGAATGAGCAGTTCTTC.

The genes are TRBV2 and TRBJ2-2; 12 positions match TRBD2. This CDR3 has 15 residues. V shed 7 bases, J shed 5 bases, and the junction held 5 bases outside the gene matches. Germline lookup yields CDR1 SNHLY and CDR2 FYNNEI. DNA of the CDR3: TGTGCCAGCACTAGCGGGGGGGCAAGAACCGGGGAGCTGTTTTTT. Its protein is CASTSGGARTGELFF.

This clone was seen only a few times. The V gene is TRBV2, the J gene TRBJ1-5; D unclear. The CDR3 extends over 14 amino acids. Trimming shortened V by 4 bases and J by 1 base, and 8 bases separated the two germline ends. The germline V gene encodes CDR1 SNHLY and CDR2 FYNNEI. The CDR3 is CASSVGRSNQPQHF. The CDR3 nucleotides are TGTGCCAGCAGTGTTGGCAGAAGCAATCAGCCCCAGCATTTT.

This rearrangement joins TRBV18 to TRBJ1-3, with 8 bases identical to TRBD1. J was trimmed by 4 bases and V by 8 bases; bases with no gene match: 7. Germline CDR1 KGHSH, CDR2 LQKENI. This CDR3 spans 14 amino acids. This chain's CDR3 is CASENDRGGNTIYF. CDR3 DNA sequence: TGTGCCAGCGAAAACGACAGGGGAGGAAACACCATATATTTT.

The chain joins TRBV6-5 to TRBJ2-5, with 9 nucleotides matching TRBD1. Germline V gives CDR1 MNHEY, CDR2 SVGAGI. This CDR3 has 14 residues. V trimming: 6 bases; J trimming: 0 bases; junction bases outside the gene matches: 2. In DNA, the CDR3 is TGTGCCAGCAGGGGGACAGGGAACCAAGAGACCCAGTACTTC. It encodes CASRGTGNQETQYF.

This chain links TRBV3-1 (or the pseudogene TRBV3-2) with TRBJ1-6, with 12 nucleotides matching TRBD1. The CDR3 is 19 residues long. The junction had 12 bases not matched to a gene; V was cut back by 0 bases and J by 9 bases. In germline, CDR1 is LGHDT, CDR2 YNNKEL (reference sequence). Here the CDR3 reads CASSQERDRGQALVSPLHF. In nucleotides, the CDR3 is TGTGCCAGCAGCCAAGAACGGGACAGGGGGCAAGCTCTGGTTTCACCCCTCCACTTT.

The chain carries TRBV10-3 and TRBJ1-5; D gene uncertain. With 3 bases removed from V and 3 bases from J, the gap between germline ends came to 15 bases. CDR1 and CDR2 (germline): ENHRY, SYGVKD. The CDR3 totals 16 residues. CDR3 sequence reads: CAISDFNTKFNQPQHF. CDR3 nucleotides: TGTGCCATCAGTGACTTTAACACCAAATTCAATCAGCCCCAGCATTTT.

The chain uses TRBV10-3 and TRBJ2-2, with 7 bases fitting TRBD1. V dropped 2 bases and J dropped 4; count of bases not matched to a gene: 7. This CDR3 comprises 16 residues. CDR1 ENHRY and CDR2 SYGVKD come from the germline V gene. The CDR3 sequence is CAISESATGITGELFF. CDR3 coding DNA: TGTGCCATCAGTGAGAGCGCGACAGGGATCACCGGGGAGCTGTTTTTT.

The chain is built from TRBV7-9 and TRBJ1-2; no firm D call. Trimming cost V 1 base and J 8 bases, with 11 bases left between them. The V gene's germline CDR1 is SEHNR and CDR2 FQNEAQ (reference sequence). The CDR3 is made up of 13 amino acids. The CDR3 here is CASSLGQVQGYTF. The CDR3 DNA sequence: TGTGCCAGCAGCTTAGGGCAGGTTCAAGGCTACACCTTC. Full variable domain (outside the CDR3, taken from reference TRBV7-9 and TRBJ1-2): DTGVSQNPRHKITKRGQNVTFRCDPISEHNRLYWYRQTLGQGPEFLTYFQNEAQLEKSRLLSDRFSAERPKGSFSTLEIQRTEQGDSAMYLCASSLGQVQGYTFGSGTRLTVV.

This chain connects TRBV3-1 (or the pseudogene TRBV3-2) to TRBJ1-5; possible D gene TRBD1, 5 bases. V lost 3 bases and J 2 bases, leaving 20 bases between the germline ends. Germline lookup yields CDR1 LGHDT and CDR2 YNNKEL (reference sequence). CDR3 length: 18 residues. The CDR3 is CASSHSASGGIGNQPQHF. In DNA form, the CDR3 reads TGTGCCAGCAGCCATTCCGCGTCGGGGGGGATAGGCAATCAGCCCCAGCATTTT.

CDR3: CASSHLGGGTQETQYF. The CDR3 nucleotides read TGTGCCAGCAGCCACCTTGGCGGGGGGACTCAAGAGACCCAGTACTTC. The V gene is TRBV3-1 (or the pseudogene TRBV3-2), the J gene TRBJ2-5, with 8 bases fitting TRBD2. Trimming at V came to 3 bases and at J to 2 bases, leaving 8 bases not matched to a gene. The CDR3 extends over 16 amino acids. The V gene's germline CDR1 is LGHDT and CDR2 YNNKEL (reference sequence).

Only a few counts were recorded for this clone. CDR3 loop: CASRRGTGGDYEQYF. As DNA, the CDR3 is TGTGCCAGCAGAAGGGGGACAGGGGGCGACTACGAGCAGTACTTC. The V and J genes are TRBV6-5 and TRBJ2-7, with 12 bases matching TRBD1. Germline-derived CDR1 and CDR2 are MNHEY and SVGAGI. The length of the CDR3 is 15 residues. With 6 bases clipped from V and 3 bases from J, the junction kept 6 bases outside the gene matches.

The V gene is TRBV5-4, the J gene TRBJ2-3, with 7 bases lining up with TRBD2. The CDR3 extends over 15 amino acids. The V gene's germline CDR1 is SGHNT and CDR2 YYREEE (reference sequence). With V trimmed by 1 base and J by 2 bases, 4 bases remained unmatched. Here the CDR3 DNA reads TGTGCCAGCAGCTTGTCCGGGGGGTTCACAGATACGCAGTATTTT. Its translation is CASSLSGGFTDTQYF.

In its sample, this clone was seen once. The chain couples TRBV5-3 to TRBJ1-1; 8 nucleotides align to TRBD1. TRBV5-3 qualifies as an ORF whose function is uncertain. With V trimmed by 4 bases and J by 4 bases, 6 bases remained unmatched. There are 14 residues in the CDR3. CDR3: CARSARQGSTEAFF. In DNA form, the CDR3 reads TGTGCCAGAAGCGCCCGACAGGGGTCCACTGAAGCTTTCTTT.

The chain uses TRBV5-6 and TRBJ2-7, with D possibly TRBD2 on 5 matching bases. There are 14 residues in the CDR3. The V gene's germline CDR1 is SGHDT and CDR2 YYEEEE. Trimming shortened V by 0 bases and J by 5 bases, and 12 bases separated the two germline ends. The CDR3 bases are TGTGCCAGCAGCTTGGGGTCCCCCGGGGACGAGCAGTACTTC. Translating gives CASSLGSPGDEQYF.

The chain is built from TRBV5-5 and TRBJ1-6; possibly TRBD1 for D (5 bases). CDR3 size: 13 residues. V lost 3 bases and J lost 9, with 10 bases in between. Germline V CDR1 and CDR2: SGHKS, YYEKEE (reference sequence). The CDR3 here is CASSSTGVSPLHF. Written as DNA, the CDR3 is TGTGCCAGCAGCTCCACAGGTGTTTCACCCCTCCACTTT.

The V gene is TRBV5-6, the J gene TRBJ1-2, with 7 nucleotides matching TRBD1. The CDR3 covers 15 residues. Germline values: CDR1 SGHDT, CDR2 YYEEEE. The V and J ends lost 4 bases and 0 bases, in that order; junction bases with no gene match: 6. CDR3 protein: CASSLLGQTNYGYTF. The CDR3 DNA reads TGTGCCAGCAGCCTGCTGGGACAGACTAACTATGGCTACACCTTC.

On this clone: One end of the junction fails to match germline, which may point to a read error. This chain links TRBV15 with TRBJ2-7; 9 positions agree with TRBD1. The CDR3 spans 15 residues. CDR1 LNHNV and CDR2 YYDKDF come from the germline V gene (reference sequence). The CDR3 protein is CATSYAGQGSNEQYF. The CDR3 DNA reads TGTGCCACCAGCTATGCGGGACAGGGCTCCAACGAGCAGTACTTC.

This clone has just one count. The genes are TRBV15 and TRBJ1-6; a weak D match, TRBD1 (6 bases). This CDR3 region has 16 residues. Deletions cut 1 base from V and 0 bases from J, with 7 bases between. Germline V CDR1 and CDR2: LNHNV, YYDKDF (reference sequence). Here the CDR3 DNA reads TGTGCCACCAGCAGAGGGACAGACTCCTATAATTCACCCCTCCACTTT. Translated, it gives CATSRGTDSYNSPLHF.

The chain links TRBV5-1 to TRBJ1-1; 11 bases are a match to TRBD1. The CDR3 is 14 amino acids. V dropped 3 bases and J dropped 5; count of bases not matched to a gene: 3. Germline CDR1 is SGHRS and CDR2 is YFSETQ. CDR3 DNA: TGCGCCAGCAGCTCCGGGACAGGGGGTACTGAAGCTTTCTTT. Its translation is CASSSGTGGTEAFF.

The rearrangement uses TRBV10-2 and TRBJ2-2; the D gene is possibly TRBD1 (6 bases). Germline V gene sequence: CDR1 WSHSY, CDR2 SAAADI. The germline V and J ends were trimmed by 6 bases and 1 base, with 9 bases remaining between them. The length of the CDR3 is 14 residues. Here the CDR3 DNA reads TGCGCCAGCAGACGACAGGAGAACACCGGGGAGCTGTTTTTT. Translation: CASRRQENTGELFF.